This is a list of T cell receptor beta chains from one sample in a study of shared clonotypes between healthy human individuals. Here immunoSEQ multiplex PCR was the method, and the copy in TCRdb shows in-frame clones only, minus some. Among about 680,000 clones, around 78% were seen once, and the ten largest hold under 2%. The sequencing sample was made of memory CD4+ T cells sorted from blood. Source of these receptors: a woman younger than 45 in good health. Both conserved end residues are part of each CDR3. A D gene is named only where the DNA matches it firmly. Size is stated for part of the rows, as once, few or many counts, or as a class when the clone is expanded.

V gene	D gene	clone size	J gene	CDR3 DNA	CDR3 protein
TRBV5-1	TRBD2	.	TRBJ2-5	TGCGCCAGCAATCTAGCGGGAGGGCAAGAGACCCAGTACTTC	CASNLAGGQETQYF
TRBV14	.	.	TRBJ1-1	TGTGCCAGCAGCCAAGATTTTAGTGGGACTGAAGCTTTCTTT	CASSQDFSGTEAFF
TRBV27	TRBD2	.	TRBJ2-7	TGTGCCAGCAGTTCAGCGGGAGTGGACGAGCAGTACTTC	CASSSAGVDEQYF
TRBV4-1	TRBD2	.	TRBJ2-5	TGCGCCAGCAGCCAAGCCGGGACTAGCGGGAGGCGGGGAGAGACCCAGTACTTC	CASSQAGTSGRRGETQYF
TRBV7-2	.	.	TRBJ2-1	TGTGCCAGCAGCTTAGTTTTTGATTTGGACTCCTACAATGAGCAGTTCTTC	CASSLVFDLDSYNEQFF
TRBV9	.	.	TRBJ1-3	TGTGCCAGCAGCCCCCCGGCCAGTACTTTCTCTGGAAACACCATATATTTT	CASSPPASTFSGNTIYF
TRBV29-1	TRBD1	.	TRBJ1-2	TGCAGCGTGGCAGGGGGCTGGGACTATGGCTACACCTTC	CSVAGGWDYGYTF
TRBV5-1	.	.	TRBJ1-4	TGCGCCAGCAGCCTAGGGTCGGGGGGCCAACTGTTTTTT	CASSLGSGGQLFF
TRBV7-8	TRBD2	.	TRBJ2-7	TGTGCCAGCAGCTTAGTAGCGGGAGGCCCCAACTCCTACGAGCAGTACTTC	CASSLVAGGPNSYEQYF
TRBV27	TRBD1	.	TRBJ1-4	TGTGCCAGCAGCCCCAGTGGGACAGGCGTTGCAACTAATGAAAAACTGTTTTTT	CASSPSGTGVATNEKLFF
TRBV6-6	.	.	TRBJ2-1	TGTGCCAGCAGTTTCCTGCAGTACAATGAGCAGTTCTTC	CASSFLQYNEQFF
TRBV14	TRBD2	once	TRBJ2-1	TGTGCCAGCAGCAGGAGCGGGAGACGAAGTGAGCAGTTCTTC	CASSRSGRRSEQFF
TRBV30	TRBD1	.	TRBJ1-2	TGTGCCTACACCGGGACAGGGGGAAGGGTTGGCTACACCTTC	CAYTGTGGRVGYTF
TRBV7-6	.	once	TRBJ2-2	TGTGCCAGCAGCTTAAGGTCCCCTAGGACCGGGGAGCTGTTTTTT	CASSLRSPRTGELFF
TRBV5-4	.	.	TRBJ2-3	TGTGCCAGCAGCCCCGGGACGGTCACAGATACGCAGTATTTT	CASSPGTVTDTQYF
TRBV4-1	.	.	TRBJ2-5	TGCGCCAGCAGCCAAGCTCTAGCGTACCAAGAGACCCAGTACTTC	CASSQALAYQETQYF
TRBV11-2	.	.	TRBJ2-1	TGTGCCAGCAGCTTAGCGGGGGCCGGGTACAATGAGCAGTTCTTC	CASSLAGAGYNEQFF
TRBV5-4	TRBD1	.	TRBJ2-7	TGTGCCAGCAGCTTACCAACGGGACAGACCTACGAGCAGTACTTC	CASSLPTGQTYEQYF
TRBV6-1	.	.	TRBJ1-2	TGTGCCACCCCGACTCTAGACGCAGGGAGCTACACCTTC	CATPTLDAGSYTF
TRBV6-5	.	.	TRBJ2-7	TGTGCCAGCAGTCCGCCAGGAGTCTACGAGCAGTACTTC	CASSPPGVYEQYF